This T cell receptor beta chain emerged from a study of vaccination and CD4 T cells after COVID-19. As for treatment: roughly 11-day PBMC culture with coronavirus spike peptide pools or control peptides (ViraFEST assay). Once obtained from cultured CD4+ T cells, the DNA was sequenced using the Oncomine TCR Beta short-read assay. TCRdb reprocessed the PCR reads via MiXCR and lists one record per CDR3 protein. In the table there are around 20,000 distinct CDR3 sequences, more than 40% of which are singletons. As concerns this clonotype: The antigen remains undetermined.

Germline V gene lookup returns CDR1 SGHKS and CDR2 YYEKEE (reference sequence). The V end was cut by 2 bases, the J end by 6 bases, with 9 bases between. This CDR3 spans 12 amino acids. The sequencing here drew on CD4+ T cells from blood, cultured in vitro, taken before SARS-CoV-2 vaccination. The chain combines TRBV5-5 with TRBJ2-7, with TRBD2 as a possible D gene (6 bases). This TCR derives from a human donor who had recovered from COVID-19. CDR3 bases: TGTGCCAGCAGCTTTGGGGGAGGCGAGCAGTACTTC. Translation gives CASSFGGGEQYF.